A single sample gave rise to the 18 T cell receptor beta chains below, sequenced in a study of identical twins. A single record per CDR3 protein comes from TCRdb applying MiXCR to the 5' RACE reads. The sample contains around 490,000 distinct CDR3 sequences, about a fifth of which appear only once. This same sample was also taken into another study, of yellow fever vaccine responses in identical twins.

Specimen: CD4+ T cells sorted from blood. The receptors stem from a woman younger than 30 in good health.

This clonotype was counted at least ten times. The chain is built from TRBV12-3 or TRBV12-4 and TRBJ1-2, with a weak D call TRBD1 (6 bases). Trimming cost V 5 bases and J 4 bases, with 11 bases left between them. The CDR3 has 13 amino acids. CDR3 nucleotides: TGTGCCAGCAGTGAGGGCAGGGGCTATGGCTACACCTTC. Its protein is CASSEGRGYGYTF.

The chain combines TRBV4-1 with TRBJ2-3; 8 bases line up with TRBD1. Germline V gives CDR1 MGHRA, CDR2 YSYEKL. This CDR3 spans 15 amino acids. The V and J ends lost 3 bases and 0 bases, in that order; junction bases with no gene match: 2. Here the CDR3 DNA reads TGCGCCAGCAGCCATCAGGGGGCTAGCACAGATACGCAGTATTTT. The encoded protein is CASSHQGASTDTQYF.

This clonotype was observed a few times. The rearrangement joins TRBV12-3 or TRBV12-4 to TRBJ2-2; 9 positions agree with TRBD2. The CDR3 has 16 amino acids. Unmatched junction bases numbered 8, after V lost 5 bases and J lost 4 bases. This chain's CDR3 is CASSGRGLASTGELFF. The CDR3 DNA sequence: TGTGCCAGCAGTGGGCGGGGACTAGCCTCCACCGGGGAGCTGTTTTTT.

This clonotype was counted between two and nine times. This chain joins TRBV6-5 and TRBJ2-3; D is uncertain. Trimming pared 2 bases from V and 4 bases from J, leaving 10 bases between. From germline, CDR1 is MNHEY and CDR2 SVGAGI. This CDR3 has 14 amino acids. CDR3 sequence reads: CASSYAAAADTQYF. Written as DNA, the CDR3 is TGTGCCAGCAGTTACGCGGCCGCCGCAGATACGCAGTATTTT.

A few counts support this clonotype. The J gene is TRBJ2-1, the V gene TRBV18; 7 nucleotides match TRBD2. CDR1 is KGHSH and CDR2 is LQKENI in the germline V gene. After removal of 6 bases from V and 1 base from J, the junction contained 9 bases not matched to a gene. This CDR3 comprises 16 residues. The CDR3 nucleotides read TGTGCCAGCTCGGAGTCTAGCGGCTGGTCCTACAATGAGCAGTTCTTC. It encodes CASSESSGWSYNEQFF.

V usage is TRBV10-3 and J usage is TRBJ1-6; D unresolved. Germline V CDR1 and CDR2: ENHRY, SYGVKD. The germline V and J ends were trimmed by 3 bases and 10 bases, with 7 bases remaining between them. The CDR3 has 12 residues. CDR3 sequence reads: CAISDPGSPLHF. Written as DNA, the CDR3 is TGTGCCATCAGTGACCCGGGCTCACCCCTCCACTTT.

The chain links TRBV28 to TRBJ1-5; 8 bases agree with TRBD1. The CDR3 is 16 amino acids. Germline V gives CDR1 MDHEN, CDR2 SYDVKM. Trimming at V came to 6 bases and at J to 1 base, leaving 8 bases not matched to a gene. The CDR3 DNA follows: TGTGCCAGCAGGACCGACAGGGGCGCAAGCAATCAGCCCCAGCATTTT. Its translation is CASRTDRGASNQPQHF.

In this sample, this clonotype turned up a few times. The chain links TRBV11-2 to TRBJ2-7; no definite D call. Germline CDR1 and CDR2: SGHAT and FQNNGV. The CDR3 runs 14 residues. V shed 5 bases and J shed 0 bases, with 11 bases lying between them. CDR3 protein: CASSEVLSSYEQYF. The CDR3 DNA reads TGTGCCAGCAGCGAGGTTCTGAGCTCCTACGAGCAGTACTTC. The entire variable domain, with the rest obtained from reference TRBV11-2 and TRBJ2-7, is as follows: EAGVAQSPRYKIIEKRQSVAFWCNPISGHATLYWYQQILGQGPKLLIQFQNNGVVDDSQLPKDRFSAERLKGVDSTLKIQPAKLEDSAVYLCASSEVLSSYEQYFGPGTRLTVT.

A few counts support this clonotype. The J gene is TRBJ1-2, the V gene TRBV28, with D hard to call. V lost 4 bases, J lost 4 bases, and 19 bases lay in between. Germline loops: CDR1 MDHEN, CDR2 SYDVKM. The CDR3 loop spans 16 amino acids. CDR3 sequence (DNA): TGTGCCAGCAGTTACGCAACGACATTTCAGGCCTATGGCTACACCTTC. Translation: CASSYATTFQAYGYTF.

This clonotype has only a few counts. The V gene is TRBV20-1, the J gene TRBJ2-5; D is perhaps TRBD2 (6 bases). CDR3 length: 15 amino acids. The V gene lost 3 bases and the J gene lost 1 base, with 15 bases spanning the gap. Germline CDR1 is DFQATT and CDR2 is SNEGSKA (reference sequence). CDR3 DNA sequence: TGCAGTGCTAGGGAAACCGGGACTGCCCAAGAGACCCAGTACTTC. This encodes CSARETGTAQETQYF.

The table lists this clonotype with many counts. This sequence joins TRBV5-1 and TRBJ1-5; D uncertain. Germline lookup yields CDR1 SGHRS and CDR2 YFSETQ. This CDR3 is built from 14 residues. Trimming cost V 0 bases and J 3 bases, with 7 bases left between them. In nucleotides, the CDR3 is TGCGCCAGCAGCTTGGACGGCTTCAATCAGCCCCAGCATTTT. Its protein is CASSLDGFNQPQHF.

The V call is TRBV9, the J call TRBJ2-5, with TRBD2 as a possible D gene (5 bases). Germline V gene sequence: CDR1 SGDLS, CDR2 YYNGEE. The CDR3 extends over 17 amino acids. V was trimmed by 0 bases and J by 5 bases, leaving 20 bases between them. In nucleotides, the CDR3 is TGTGCCAGCAGCGTAGGGGCGGGCGCTATTCGTGATGAGACCCAGTACTTC. Translation gives CASSVGAGAIRDETQYF.

In its sample, this clonotype was seen many times. The chain recombines TRBV9 with TRBJ1-1, with D uncertain. CDR1 SGDLS and CDR2 YYNGEE come from the germline V gene. Trimming cost V 6 bases and J 1 base, with 10 bases left between them. The CDR3 loop spans 13 amino acids. The chain's CDR3 is CASTRTANTEAFF. The CDR3 nucleotides are TGTGCCAGCACCCGGACCGCGAACACTGAAGCTTTCTTT.

This sequence joins TRBV27 and TRBJ2-7, with D uncertain. This CDR3 spans 15 amino acids. Trimming took 4 bases from V and 6 from J, leaving 19 bases between them. The germline V gene encodes CDR1 MNHEY and CDR2 SMNVEV (reference sequence). The CDR3 reads CASSSRDLSPVEQYF. CDR3 coding DNA: TGTGCCAGCAGTTCCCGTGACTTATCCCCTGTCGAGCAGTACTTC.

This clonotype turned up a few times. The chain has TRBV6-1 and TRBJ2-5, with D perhaps given as TRBD1 or TRBD2 (5 bases each). The germline V gene has CDR1 MNHNS and CDR2 SASEGT. V lost 6 bases, J lost 7 bases, and 21 bases lay in between. The CDR3 runs 15 residues. CDR3 in amino acids: CASSRLGAPQGTQYF. DNA for the CDR3: TGTGCCAGCAGCCGCTTGGGAGCCCCCCAGGGGACCCAGTACTTC.

The genes are TRBV7-6 and TRBJ2-7; D tentatively reads TRBD1 or TRBD2 (6 bases each). Trimming cost V 3 bases and J 4 bases, with 13 bases left between them. The CDR3 covers 14 residues. Germline CDR1 is SGHVS and CDR2 is FNYEAQ. CDR3 loop: CASSLERGAYEQYF. CDR3 nucleotide sequence: TGTGCCAGCAGCTTGGAAAGGGGGGCTTACGAGCAGTACTTC.

The chain links TRBV4-2 to TRBJ1-4; D is possibly TRBD1 (5 bases). V was shortened by 1 base and J by 8 bases, with 17 bases between the two germline ends. Germline assignment: CDR1 LGHNA and CDR2 YNFKEQ. The CDR3 runs 16 residues. CDR3 residues: CASSQALTGTREKLFF. The CDR3 DNA sequence: TGTGCCAGCAGCCAAGCCTTAACCGGGACGAGGGAAAAACTGTTTTTT.

In this sample, this clonotype turned up once. The chain is built from TRBV18 and TRBJ2-1, with a weak D call TRBD1 (5 bases). CDR3 length: 15 amino acids. Trimming took off 1 base at V and 2 bases at J, with 9 bases between the two ends. The germline V gene has CDR1 KGHSH and CDR2 LQKENI. DNA for the CDR3: TGTGCCAGCTCACCACAGGGGTTCGCCTACAATGAGCAGTTCTTC. Translating gives CASSPQGFAYNEQFF.